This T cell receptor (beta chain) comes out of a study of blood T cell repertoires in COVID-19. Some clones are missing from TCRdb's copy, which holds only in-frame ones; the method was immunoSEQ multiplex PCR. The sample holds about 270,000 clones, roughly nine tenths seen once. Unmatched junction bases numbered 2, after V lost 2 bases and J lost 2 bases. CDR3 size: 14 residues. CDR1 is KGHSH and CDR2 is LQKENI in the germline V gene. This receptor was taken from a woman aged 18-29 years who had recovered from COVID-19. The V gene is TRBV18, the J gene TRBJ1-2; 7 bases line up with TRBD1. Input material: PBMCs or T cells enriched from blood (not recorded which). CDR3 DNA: TGTGCCAGCTCACCAGGGACAGTGAACTATGGCTACACCTTC. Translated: CASSPGTVNYGYTF.